One sample yielded the 15 T cell receptor beta chains listed below, sequenced in a study of a mutant IDH1 vaccine in newly diagnosed glioma (dated by TCRdb to the early 2020s). These receptors have no identified antigens. The time point label corresponds to: week 23, last vaccination. Each vaccine dose, consisting of 300 ug of a 20-mer mutant IDH1 peptide in Montanide, was administered subcutaneously with topical imiquimod. Library method: the immunoSEQ multiplex PCR assay. TCRdb retrieved this table from immuneACCESS and kept in-frame rearrangements only. Not all clones are present; in checked studies, unresolved V genes account for under half, and no reason is known for the remainder. This sample holds roughly 43,000 clones; about 88% were observed only once. The ten largest account for around 2.5% of the sample. The material was PBMCs, obtained from a glioma patient whose treatment included an IDH1 peptide vaccine. The receptor set was obtained from a woman between 18 and 30 years old with glioma. Some clones in this sample may be carry-over from other donors' samples.

The rearrangement uses TRBV30 and TRBJ1-5; D possibly corresponds to TRBD1 (6 bases). The CDR3 spans 12 residues. Germline V gene sequence: CDR1 GTSNPN, CDR2 SVGIG (reference sequence). Trimming removed 2 bases from V and 6 bases from J, with 8 bases in between. CDR3 in DNA: TGTGCCTGGAGTCTAGGGGGTCAGCCCCAGCATTTT. Its translation is CAWSLGGQPQHF.

V usage is TRBV5-6 and J usage is TRBJ1-5, with 7 nucleotides matching TRBD1. The ends lost 4 bases at V and 9 bases at J; junction bases unmatched: 10. Germline V CDR1 and CDR2: SGHDT, YYEEEE. The CDR3 sequence is 14 residues long. The CDR3 region has the DNA TGTGCCAGCAGCCGAGGGACAGCCGGGGGGCCCCAGCATTTT. Translated, it gives CASSRGTAGGPQHF. Using reference TRBV5-6 and TRBJ1-5 for the parts outside the CDR3, the full variable domain is DAGVTQSPTHLIKTRGQQVTLRCSPKSGHDTVSWYQQALGQGPQFIFQYYEEEERQRGNFPDRFSGHQFPNYSSELNVNALLLGDSALYLCASSRGTAGGPQHFGDGTRLSIL.

The chain has TRBV19 and TRBJ2-3, with D possibly being TRBD2 (5 bases). The CDR3 sequence is 14 residues long. The germline V gene encodes CDR1 LNHDA and CDR2 SQIVND (reference sequence). Trimming took off 5 bases at V and 2 bases at J, with 11 bases between the two ends. CDR3 protein: CASSGLANTDTQYF. For the CDR3, the DNA is TGTGCCAGTAGTGGCCTAGCCAACACAGATACGCAGTATTTT.

This chain uses TRBV18 with TRBJ2-4; D gene ambiguous. V shed 6 bases and J shed 9 bases, with 9 bases lying between them. The CDR3 runs 11 residues. CDR1 and CDR2 (germline): KGHSH, LQKENI. The chain's CDR3 is CASSQESIQYF. As DNA, the CDR3 is TGTGCCAGCTCCCAGGAAAGCATTCAGTACTTC.

This sequence joins TRBV14 and TRBJ2-2; 13 nucleotides agree with TRBD2. The V gene's germline CDR1 is SGHDN and CDR2 FVKESK. There are 15 residues in the CDR3. V lost 5 bases, J lost 4 bases, and 1 base stayed unmatched. This CDR3 is CASSRTSGSTGELFF. The CDR3, as DNA: TGTGCCAGCAGCAGGACTAGCGGGAGCACCGGGGAGCTGTTTTTT.

The chain carries TRBV5-4 and TRBJ2-5, with 8 bases identical to TRBD1. CDR3 length: 15 residues. V gave up 2 bases and J gave up 2 bases; unmatched junction bases: 5. Per the germline V gene, CDR1 is SGHNT and CDR2 is YYREEE (reference sequence). For the CDR3, the DNA is TGTGCCAGCAGCTTACGGACAGGGCGGCAAGAGACCCAGTACTTC. Translation gives CASSLRTGRQETQYF.

This rearrangement joins TRBV5-5 to TRBJ2-3; D remains ambiguous. Germline-derived CDR1 and CDR2 are SGHKS and YYEKEE (reference sequence). The CDR3 totals 14 residues. V gave up 4 bases and J gave up 6 bases, with 15 bases separating them. The CDR3 DNA reads TGTGCCAGCAGCAGGTCCGCTCTGTTGGATACGCAGTATTTT. It is translated as CASSRSALLDTQYF.

The chain carries TRBV27 and TRBJ2-1; 7 positions agree with TRBD1. Germline V gene sequence: CDR1 MNHEY, CDR2 SMNVEV (reference sequence). The CDR3 is 14 residues long. V lost 8 bases and J lost 7; bases outside the gene matches: 11. CDR3 residues: CASGFPTGRNEQFF. In DNA form, the CDR3 reads TGTGCCAGCGGGTTCCCGACAGGGCGTAATGAGCAGTTCTTC.

The chain is built from TRBV27 and TRBJ1-5; 7 bases line up with TRBD1. Germline V lookup: CDR1 MNHEY, CDR2 SMNVEV (reference sequence). Trimming took 5 bases from V and 2 from J; bases not matched to a gene: 6. CDR3 length: 15 residues. The CDR3 DNA reads as TGTGCCAGCAGTGGGTTAGGACAGGGCAATCAGCCCCAGCATTTT. Its translation is CASSGLGQGNQPQHF.

This chain connects TRBV7-7 to TRBJ2-2; D is undetermined. The V and J ends lost 5 bases and 6 bases respectively, with 10 bases between them. The CDR3 length is 13 residues. Germline V CDR1 and CDR2: SSHAT, FNYEAQ (reference sequence). The CDR3 is CASSRFTPGELFF. In nucleotides, the CDR3 is TGTGCCAGCAGCCGGTTCACCCCCGGGGAGCTGTTTTTT.

CDR3 residues: CASSLEGGMLSGYTF. The CDR3 bases are TGTGCCAGCAGCTTAGAGGGTGGCATGCTCAGCGGCTACACCTTC. The chain joins TRBV7-2 to TRBJ1-2; the D is unclear. Looked up from germline, CDR1 is SGHTA and CDR2 is FQGNSA. Trimming took 1 base from V and 8 from J, leaving 17 bases between them. This CDR3 comprises 15 residues.

This sequence joins TRBV11-2 and TRBJ2-5, with D perhaps matching TRBD1 or TRBD2 (5 bases each). CDR3 size: 17 residues. The ends were cut back, 8 bases at V and 5 bases at J, with 27 bases in the middle. Germline V gene lookup returns CDR1 SGHAT and CDR2 FQNNGV. CDR3: CASGAIGYSTEGETQYF. The DNA for the CDR3 is TGTGCCAGCGGGGCGATCGGGTACAGCACCGAGGGTGAGACCCAGTACTTC. Variable domain in full (rest from reference TRBV11-2 and TRBJ2-5): EAGVAQSPRYKIIEKRQSVAFWCNPISGHATLYWYQQILGQGPKLLIQFQNNGVVDDSQLPKDRFSAERLKGVDSTLKIQPAKLEDSAVYLCASGAIGYSTEGETQYFGPGTRLLVL.

The chain is built from TRBV5-4 and TRBJ1-2; 11 nucleotides align to TRBD1. Germline CDR1 is SGHNT and CDR2 is YYREEE (reference sequence). With 0 bases clipped from V and 7 bases from J, the junction kept 2 bases outside the gene matches. The CDR3 consists of 14 residues. This CDR3 is CASSLVGQGVGYTF. DNA of the CDR3: TGTGCCAGCAGCTTGGTGGGACAGGGGGTTGGCTACACCTTC.

This chain connects TRBV27 to TRBJ2-1; 10 bases are shared with TRBD1. This CDR3 comprises 16 residues. Unmatched junction bases numbered 13, after V lost 5 bases and J lost 9 bases. Germline CDR1 and CDR2: MNHEY and SMNVEV (reference sequence). CDR3 loop: CASSPQGGQGMGEQFF. The CDR3 coding sequence is TGTGCCAGCAGTCCCCAGGGGGGACAGGGGATGGGTGAGCAGTTCTTC.

V is TRBV4-1 and J is TRBJ2-2; 7 bases fit TRBD2. Unmatched junction bases numbered 8, after V lost 0 bases and J lost 4 bases. This CDR3 spans 17 amino acids. In germline, CDR1 is MGHRA, CDR2 YSYEKL. CDR3 amino acids: CASSQEFRGSGTGELFF. In nucleotides, the CDR3 is TGCGCCAGCAGCCAAGAGTTTCGCGGGAGTGGCACCGGGGAGCTGTTTTTT.